The next 19 T cell receptor beta chains were all read from a single sample in a study of cytomegalovirus exposure and HLA in healthy donors (dated by TCRdb to the late 2010s). The library was generated by the immunoSEQ multiplex PCR assay. For the multiplex PCR, a mixture combining 60 forward primers for TCR Vbeta segments and 13 reverse primers for TCR Jbeta segments was used. What TCRdb holds here is the immuneACCESS table cut down to in-frame rearrangements. Part of the clones is not present; checked against another copy, under half of the missing clones reflect an unresolved V gene, and the others are unexplained. Counted in this sample were 85,000 to 100,000 clones; over 60% of them appeared once. The ten largest clones add up to roughly 17% of the sample. Sequenced sample: PBMCs. The source of these receptors is a man between 60 and 75 years old in good health and CMV-seropositive.

This clone has only one observation. This chain links TRBV6-1 with TRBJ1-4; 7 bases align to TRBD1. Germline V gene data show CDR1 as MNHNS and CDR2 as SASEGT. Trimming at V came to 5 bases and at J to 6 bases, leaving 9 bases not matched to a gene. The CDR3 loop spans 15 amino acids. Here the CDR3 reads CASSNYRGMDEKLFF. As DNA, the CDR3 is TGTGCCAGCAGTAACTACAGGGGAATGGATGAAAAACTGTTTTTT.

The chain links TRBV12-5 to TRBJ2-3, with TRBD1 matching over 10 bases. With 1 base clipped from V and 2 bases from J, the junction kept 0 bases outside the gene matches. Germline lookup yields CDR1 LGHNT and CDR2 FRNRAP. The CDR3 is 15 residues long. The DNA for the CDR3 is TGTGCTAGTGGTTTGGGACAGGGGGCCACAGATACGCAGTATTTT. It yields the protein CASGLGQGATDTQYF. Supplemented by reference TRBV12-5 and TRBJ2-3, the full variable domain reads DARVTQTPRHKVTEMGQEVTMRCQPILGHNTVFWYRQTMMQGLELLAYFRNRAPLDDSGMPKDRFSAEMPDATLATLKIQPSEPRDSAVYFCASGLGQGATDTQYFGPGTRLTVL.

This clone was seen a handful of times. The chain combines TRBV5-6 with TRBJ1-1; TRBD1 is a possible D gene (6 bases). Trimming took 1 base from V and 3 from J, leaving 16 bases between them. Looked up from germline, CDR1 is SGHDT and CDR2 is YYEEEE. This CDR3 spans 16 amino acids. The CDR3 here is CASSLMGRGGDTEAFF. The DNA of the CDR3 is TGTGCCAGCAGCTTGATGGGGAGGGGGGGGGACACTGAAGCTTTCTTT.

The chain is built from TRBV28 and TRBJ1-2; 9 bases are a match to TRBD1. The CDR3 consists of 16 residues. Germline V gene sequence: CDR1 MDHEN, CDR2 SYDVKM. V shed 4 bases and J 2 bases; nucleotides not matched to a gene: 8. CDR3 protein: CASSSAGQGKNYGYTF. The CDR3 coding sequence is TGTGCCAGCAGTTCCGCGGGACAGGGAAAAAACTATGGCTACACCTTC.

The chain has TRBV5-4 and TRBJ1-4, with TRBD1 matching 11 bases. With V trimmed by 4 bases and J by 7 bases, 9 bases remained unmatched. The germline CDR1 and CDR2 sequences are SGHNT and YYREEE (reference sequence). The CDR3 is 16 residues long. CDR3 DNA sequence: TGTGCCAGCAGCGTCCGGACAGGGGGCGGGGGTGAAAAACTGTTTTTT. This translates into CASSVRTGGGGEKLFF.

V gene TRBV2 combines with J gene TRBJ1-1; D unclear. This CDR3 spans 13 amino acids. The V gene's germline CDR1 is SNHLY and CDR2 FYNNEI. Trimming cost V 7 bases and J 0 bases, with 9 bases left between them. The CDR3 sequence: CASTPFMNTEAFF. As DNA, the CDR3 is TGTGCCAGCACCCCTTTTATGAACACTGAAGCTTTCTTT.

This chain connects TRBV9 to TRBJ2-3; 9 positions match TRBD2. CDR3 size: 18 residues. V was clipped by 0 bases and J by 0 bases; unmatched bases: 8. The germline gives CDR1 SGDLS, CDR2 YYNGEE. CDR3 loop: CASSVDAGGRGSTDTQYF. The CDR3 DNA reads TGTGCCAGCAGCGTAGATGCGGGGGGGCGTGGGAGCACAGATACGCAGTATTTT.

The chain has TRBV11-1 and TRBJ2-1; 8 bases are shared with TRBD2. Per germline, CDR1 SGHAT and CDR2 FQDESV (reference sequence). The CDR3 runs 14 residues. After removal of 2 bases from V and 5 bases from J, the junction contained 2 bases not matched to a gene. CDR3 loop: CASSLRGGHNEQFF. The CDR3 nucleotides read TGTGCCAGCAGCTTACGGGGGGGCCACAATGAGCAGTTCTTC.

The genes are TRBV10-2 and TRBJ1-1, with D possibly TRBD1 on 5 matching bases. Germline lookup yields CDR1 WSHSY and CDR2 SAAADI. Trimming left V 2 bases short and J 6 bases short, with 13 bases between. This CDR3 spans 14 amino acids. The CDR3 DNA is TGCGCCAGCAGTGAGGTAGGGGAAAGGGCTGAAGCTTTCTTT. Translation gives CASSEVGERAEAFF.

The rearrangement uses TRBV6-5 and TRBJ2-1, with D perhaps matching TRBD1 (5 bases). The CDR3 contains 16 residues. Trimming shortened V by 2 bases and J by 0 bases, and 11 bases separated the two germline ends. Germline CDR1 MNHEY, CDR2 SVGAGI. This CDR3 reads CASSYSDRASYNEQFF. The CDR3 nucleotides are TGTGCCAGCAGTTACAGCGACAGAGCCTCCTACAATGAGCAGTTCTTC.

This chain links TRBV9 with TRBJ2-3; 8 nucleotides agree with TRBD1. Per the germline V gene, CDR1 is SGDLS and CDR2 is YYNGEE. The CDR3 runs 19 residues. V gave up 0 bases and J gave up 0 bases; unmatched junction bases: 12. The CDR3 sequence is CASSVDPGGARASTDTQYF. The CDR3, as DNA: TGTGCCAGCAGCGTAGACCCAGGGGGCGCCAGAGCAAGCACAGATACGCAGTATTTT.

The chain joins TRBV20-1 to TRBJ2-7; unclear D gene. V lost 3 bases and J 5 bases, leaving 8 bases between the germline ends. This CDR3 comprises 11 residues. Per the germline V gene, CDR1 is DFQATT and CDR2 is SNEGSKA (reference sequence). CDR3 sequence (DNA): TGCAGTGCTAGGTACATGGACGAGCAGTACTTC. It encodes CSARYMDEQYF.

The rearrangement joins TRBV30 to TRBJ2-7; possibly TRBD1 for D (6 bases). Germline CDR1 reads GTSNPN; CDR2 reads SVGIG (reference sequence). The CDR3 spans 14 residues. The V end was cut by 3 bases, the J end by 2 bases, with 14 bases between. The CDR3 spells CAWSETGRPYEQYF. The DNA of the CDR3 is TGTGCCTGGAGCGAGACAGGTCGACCCTACGAGCAGTACTTC. Filled out from reference TRBV30 and TRBJ2-7, the complete variable domain reads SQTIHQWPATLVQPVGSPLSLECTVEGTSNPNLYWYRQAAGRGLQLLFYSVGIGQISSEVPQNLSASRPQDRQFILSSKKLLLSDSGFYLCAWSETGRPYEQYFGPGTRLTVT.

The chain recombines TRBV6-5 with TRBJ2-7, with a possible D match to TRBD2 (6 bases). This CDR3 has 16 residues. The germline CDR1 and CDR2 sequences are MNHEY and SVGAGI. V was cut by 0 bases and J by 4 bases, with 16 bases left in between. CDR3: CASSYSGRFSGYEQYF. The CDR3 DNA sequence: TGTGCCAGCAGTTACTCTGGGAGGTTCTCCGGATACGAGCAGTACTTC.

The chain has TRBV4-1 and TRBJ2-1; possible D gene TRBD1, 6 bases. The V end was cut by 1 base, the J end by 2 bases, with 12 bases between. This CDR3 contains 16 residues. Germline CDR1 and CDR2: MGHRA and YSYEKL. Written as DNA, the CDR3 is TGCGCCAGCAGCCAAGCCGGGACATCGACCTACAATGAGCAGTTCTTC. This encodes CASSQAGTSTYNEQFF.

V and J are TRBV6-5 and TRBJ2-1; D is unclear. CDR1 is MNHEY, CDR2 SVGAGI, per germline. V lost 3 bases to trimming and J lost 7 bases, with 10 bases between them. The CDR3 is 13 amino acids. CDR3 residues: CASSYQSANEQFF. The CDR3 bases are TGTGCCAGCAGTTATCAAAGTGCGAATGAGCAGTTCTTC.

The chain recombines TRBV5-1 with TRBJ1-1; D is uncertain. The CDR3 contains 13 residues. Per the germline V gene, CDR1 is SGHRS and CDR2 is YFSETQ. Trimming shortened V by 1 base and J by 8 bases, and 12 bases separated the two germline ends. CDR3 nucleotide sequence: TGCGCCAGCAGCTTGTCGCAGAATTCCGAAGCTTTCTTT. It codes for CASSLSQNSEAFF. The full variable domain, with the rest looked up from reference TRBV5-1 and TRBJ1-1, is KAGVTQTPRYLIKTRGQQVTLSCSPISGHRSVSWYQQTPGQGLQFLFEYFSETQRNKGNFPGRFSGRQFSNSRSEMNVSTLELGDSALYLCASSLSQNSEAFFGQGTRLTVV.

The rearrangement links TRBV6-1 to TRBJ1-2, with 7 bases lining up with TRBD1. Per the germline V gene, CDR1 is MNHNS and CDR2 is SASEGT. The CDR3 totals 13 residues. The junction had 4 bases not matched to a gene; V was cut back by 1 base and J by 8 bases. This CDR3 reads CASSEVAGGGYTF. For the CDR3, the DNA is TGTGCCAGCAGTGAAGTGGCAGGGGGAGGCTACACCTTC.

The gene calls are TRBV9 and TRBJ2-3; 8 nucleotides match TRBD2. The V segment lost 2 bases and the J segment 6 bases; nucleotides outside the gene matches: 11. CDR3 length: 16 amino acids. Germline V gene data show CDR1 as SGDLS and CDR2 as YYNGEE. The CDR3: CASSVGGGLGFDTQYF. The CDR3 DNA sequence: TGTGCCAGCAGCGTGGGGGGGGGACTAGGCTTTGATACGCAGTATTTT.